This T cell receptor (beta chain) was recorded in a study of control samples from healthy donors and cancer patients (dated by TCRdb to between 2020 and 2021). Trimming takes 3 bases from V and 0 bases from J, and the germline ends sit 10 bases apart. The CDR3, cysteine through phenylalanine, is 15 amino acids long. The DNA shown is the 45-base CDR3, in frame from base 1. From a lookup of the germline V gene (reference sequence), CDR1 and CDR2 are MNHEY and SMNVEV. Comments on this clone: Its specific antigen is unknown. Base quality data are lacking; no much larger clone is found one base away.

Libraries were prepared through the immunoSEQ multiplex PCR assay. TCRdb took over this immuneACCESS table, retaining in-frame rearrangements with V and J assigned. Such tables are incomplete; in checked studies, under half of the missing clones stem from an unresolved V gene, and the remainder is unexplained. The sample data list 150,000 to 200,000 clones, and around 92% of these were observed just once. The top ten clones comprise roughly 1.6% of the sample. The sample consisted of blood. The origin of this receptor is a young woman in good health. Recombination connected TRBV27 to TRBJ2-3; a tentative D match to TRBD1 spans 6 bases. The sequence in DNA is TGTGCCAGCAGTTTTCAGGGGCTGAGCACAGATACGCAGTATTTT. It specifies CASSFQGLSTDTQYF.